The TCR beta chain under discussion was sequenced for a study of T cells after yellow fever vaccination. Findings and limits, study-wide: Though weaker, the secondary response peaked faster, on day 5 versus 15. Clonotype sharing between CD4 and CD8 compartments was small. Booster samples showed a return of most primary-vaccination clones (around 95% CD4, about 87% CD8).

The table lists this clonotype with a few counts. The target antigen is unknown. They built TCR cDNA with 5'RACE template switching, a step that put in a universal primer site and UMIs. Via MiXCR, TCRdb re-called the 5' RACE reads, giving one row per CDR3 protein. Of a few hundred thousand distinct CDR3 sequences in the sample, about 19% were seen once. The sequence was collected from a man aged 18 to 29 who received the YFV17D yellow fever vaccine. The sequencing used PBMCs, collected before the yellow fever booster vaccination.

CDR3 residues: CASGPGEIYNEQFF. The CDR3 DNA sequence: TGTGCTAGTGGGCCCGGGGAGATCTACAATGAGCAGTTCTTC. The chain has TRBV12-5 and TRBJ2-1, with D possibly matching TRBD2 (5 bases). Between the trimmed V and J ends, which lost 6 bases and 3 bases, there was a span of 12 bases. In germline, CDR1 is LGHNT, CDR2 FRNRAP. The CDR3 has 14 residues.